This entry lists 16 T cell receptor beta chains sequenced from one sample in a study of OX40 agonist ivuxolimab in advanced cancers. Some clones are missing from TCRdb's copy, which holds only in-frame ones; the method was immunoSEQ multiplex PCR. Of roughly 71,000 clones in the sample, 88% are singletons; the top ten hold about 1%. The sample in question was CD4+ or CD8+ T cells sorted from blood, obtained in a trial of the OX40 agonist ivuxolimab. The receptor source for this set is an adult with an advanced solid tumor such as melanoma, head and neck, liver or kidney cancer.

This clone was recorded a few times. The chain recombines TRBV19 with TRBJ1-2, with 7 nucleotides matching TRBD1. The CDR3 runs to 14 residues. Per germline, CDR1 LNHDA and CDR2 SQIVND (reference sequence). The J segment lost 8 bases and the V segment lost 5 bases, leaving 11 bases of the junction unmatched. CDR3 loop: CASSPTTGWSGYTF. Here the CDR3 DNA reads TGTGCCAGTAGTCCCACGACAGGGTGGAGCGGCTACACCTTC.

CDR3 sequence (DNA): TGTGCCAGCAGCCAACTTACTAGCGGGGGAGCACAAGAGACCCAGTACTTC. Its protein product is CASSQLTSGGAQETQYF. This chain uses TRBV4-2 with TRBJ2-5; 11 nucleotides match TRBD2. V was pared by 2 bases and J by 2 bases, with 7 bases of the junction left unmatched. CDR3 length: 17 amino acids. Germline values: CDR1 LGHNA, CDR2 YNFKEQ.

This chain uses TRBV28 with TRBJ2-7; TRBD1 agrees at 9 bases. Germline CDR1 is MDHEN and CDR2 is SYDVKM. The CDR3 covers 15 residues. V was pared by 2 bases and J by 2 bases, with 4 bases of the junction left unmatched. DNA of the CDR3: TGTGCCAGCAGTTTAATCGGGACAGGGACCTACGAGCAGTACTTC. This sequence encodes CASSLIGTGTYEQYF. Using reference TRBV28 and TRBJ2-7 for the parts outside the CDR3, the full variable domain is DVKVTQSSRYLVKRTGEKVFLECVQDMDHENMFWYRQDPGLGLRLIYFSYDVKMKEKGDIPEGYSVSREKKERFSLILESASTNQTSMYLCASSLIGTGTYEQYFGPGTRLTVT.

The V call is TRBV7-2, the J call TRBJ1-3; D remains unclear. Germline values: CDR1 SGHTA, CDR2 FQGNSA. V was clipped by 5 bases and J by 1 base, with 9 bases between them. CDR3 length equals 14 residues. This CDR3 reads CASSPLGSGNTIYF. CDR3 DNA sequence: TGTGCCAGCAGCCCGTTGGGGTCTGGAAACACCATATATTTT. The complete variable domain, with remaining parts taken from reference TRBV7-2 and TRBJ1-3, reads GAGVSQSPSNKVTEKGKDVELRCDPISGHTALYWYRQSLGQGLEFLIYFQGNSAPDKSGLPSDRFSAERTGGSVSTLTIQRTQQEDSAVYLCASSPLGSGNTIYFGEGSWLTVV.

This sequence joins TRBV27 and TRBJ2-5; possible D gene TRBD2, 5 bases. The V gene lost 5 bases and the J gene lost 5 bases, with 12 bases spanning the gap. Per the germline V gene, CDR1 is MNHEY and CDR2 is SMNVEV (reference sequence). This CDR3 region has 13 residues. The CDR3 here is CASSHGGGETQYF. The CDR3 DNA is TGTGCCAGCAGTCACGGAGGTGGGGAGACCCAGTACTTC.

V is TRBV6-5 and J is TRBJ2-7, with 8 bases that match TRBD2. The CDR3 totals 15 residues. Germline V gene lookup returns CDR1 MNHEY and CDR2 SVGAGI. Trimming removed 6 bases from V and 2 bases from J; junction bases left unmatched: 9. CDR3 in amino acids: CASREGAGAAYEQYF. CDR3 DNA: TGTGCCAGCAGGGAGGGAGCGGGAGCAGCCTACGAGCAGTACTTC.

This clone was observed once. The chain uses TRBV29-1 and TRBJ2-5; 8 bases map to TRBD1. CDR3 length: 12 residues. Germline V gene sequence: CDR1 SQVTM, CDR2 ANQGSEA. V shed 5 bases, J shed 2 bases, and the junction held 1 base outside the gene matches. The CDR3 bases are TGCAGCGTTCGACAGGGGCAAGAGACCCAGTACTTC. This gives the protein CSVRQGQETQYF.

The rearrangement links TRBV7-9 to TRBJ2-7; TRBD1 or TRBD2 may be the D gene (6 bases each). The CDR3 is 13 amino acids. The germline CDR1 and CDR2 sequences are SEHNR and FQNEAQ (reference sequence). The ends were cut back, 5 bases at V and 6 bases at J, with 14 bases in the middle. The CDR3 DNA reads TGTGCCAGCAGCCCCACGGGGGCGGGCGAGCAGTACTTC. Amino acid sequence: CASSPTGAGEQYF. Based on the CDR3 plus reference TRBV7-9 and TRBJ2-7, the full variable domain is DTGVSQNPRHKITKRGQNVTFRCDPISEHNRLYWYRQTLGQGPEFLTYFQNEAQLEKSRLLSDRFSAERPKGSFSTLEIQRTEQGDSAMYLCASSPTGAGEQYFGPGTRLTVT.

This chain connects TRBV5-5 to TRBJ1-5, with D tentatively TRBD1 (5 bases). The germline V gene has CDR1 SGHKS and CDR2 YYEKEE (reference sequence). CDR3 size: 16 residues. The germline V and J ends were trimmed by 2 bases and 4 bases, with 16 bases remaining between them. This CDR3 reads CASSLQEGMGNQPQHF. For the CDR3, the DNA is TGTGCCAGCAGCTTACAAGAGGGGATGGGGAATCAGCCCCAGCATTTT. Using reference TRBV5-5 and TRBJ1-5 for the parts outside the CDR3, the full variable domain is DAGVTQSPTHLIKTRGQQVTLRCSPISGHKSVSWYQQVLGQGPQFIFQYYEKEERGRGNFPDRFSARQFPNYSSELNVNALLLGDSALYLCASSLQEGMGNQPQHFGDGTRLSIL.

This sequence joins TRBV12-5 and TRBJ1-2, with 7 bases lining up with TRBD1. Germline V gives CDR1 LGHNT, CDR2 FRNRAP. V gave up 7 bases and J gave up 5 bases; unmatched junction bases: 7. This CDR3 is 13 amino acids long. The CDR3 nucleotides are TGTGCTAGTGCCCCTGGGGACAGATATGGCTACACCTTC. It yields the protein CASAPGDRYGYTF. Using reference TRBV12-5 and TRBJ1-2 for the parts outside the CDR3, the full variable domain is DARVTQTPRHKVTEMGQEVTMRCQPILGHNTVFWYRQTMMQGLELLAYFRNRAPLDDSGMPKDRFSAEMPDATLATLKIQPSEPRDSAVYFCASAPGDRYGYTFGSGTRLTVV.

The rearrangement joins TRBV6-1 to TRBJ1-1; D gene unclear. V was cut by 10 bases and J by 2 bases, with 11 bases left in between. The germline V gene encodes CDR1 MNHNS and CDR2 SASEGT. The CDR3 loop spans 12 amino acids. DNA of the CDR3: TGTGCCACAGAGGAAGCCAACACTGAAGCTTTCTTT. Translating it yields CATEEANTEAFF.

The chain couples TRBV11-3 to TRBJ2-4, with a weak D call TRBD2 (5 bases). Trimming stripped 2 bases from V and 0 bases from J, with 11 bases between. Germline-derived CDR1 and CDR2 are SGHNT and YENEEA. The length of the CDR3 is 16 residues. DNA for the CDR3: TGTGCCAGCAGCTTACGAGGGTCCCTAGCCAAAAACATTCAGTACTTC. Amino acids: CASSLRGSLAKNIQYF.

CDR3 nucleotide sequence: TGTGCCAGCAGCCCCATGGGGCCGCGGGCCCTTAACACTGAAGCTTTCTTT. Protein product: CASSPMGPRALNTEAFF. The V gene is TRBV7-9, the J gene TRBJ1-1, with D possibly TRBD1 on 5 matching bases. With 5 bases removed from V and 2 bases from J, the gap between germline ends came to 21 bases. The germline CDR1 and CDR2 sequences are SEHNR and FQNEAQ (reference sequence). This CDR3 is built from 17 residues.

This chain connects TRBV6-1 to TRBJ1-4, with unresolved D. Trimming took off 8 bases at V and 8 bases at J, with 15 bases between the two ends. This CDR3 spans 13 amino acids. Germline CDR1 and CDR2: MNHNS and SASEGT. For the CDR3, the DNA is TGTGCCAGCCTCCGGGCCCTGGGGGAAAAACTGTTTTTT. It translates to CASLRALGEKLFF.

This sequence joins TRBV19 and TRBJ2-2; D ambiguous. Germline loops: CDR1 LNHDA, CDR2 SQIVND (reference sequence). Trimming removed 6 bases from V and 2 bases from J, with 16 bases in between. The CDR3 consists of 16 residues. CDR3 residues: CASRKRWGSNTGELFF. CDR3 bases: TGTGCCAGTAGGAAGAGATGGGGATCCAACACCGGGGAGCTGTTTTTT.

The chain carries TRBV11-3 and TRBJ2-3; D unresolved. Trimming cost V 5 bases and J 5 bases, with 11 bases left between them. The CDR3 covers 13 residues. The V gene's germline CDR1 is SGHNT and CDR2 YENEEA. CDR3 bases: TGTGCCAGCAGCCTGGGCGTTAGAGATACGCAGTATTTT. This codes for CASSLGVRDTQYF.